This T cell receptor beta chain stems from a study of early T cells in non-severe SARS-CoV-2 infection. Turning to the study itself: Chains stayed unpaired after sequencing of bulk RNA from unsorted whole blood.

Germline assignment: CDR1 SGHNT and CDR2 YYREEE (reference sequence). The CDR3 extends over 15 amino acids. With 0 bases clipped from V and 3 bases from J, the junction kept 5 bases outside the gene matches. Attached unique molecular identifiers marked individual cDNA molecules. A single record per CDR3 protein comes from TCRdb applying MiXCR to the 5' RACE reads. Seen here are about 59,000 distinct CDR3 sequences, 13% observed once, and the top ten hold approximately 8.5%. This clonotype was sampled from an adult who was a healthcare worker with PCR-confirmed SARS-CoV-2 infection or an uninfected control (not recorded which). The sample here was whole blood, taken at baseline. V usage is TRBV5-4 and J usage is TRBJ2-5; 7 positions agree with TRBD1. DNA for the CDR3: TGTGCCAGCAGCTTGGGTTCCGGGACAGAAGAGACCCAGTACTTC. Protein product: CASSLGSGTEETQYF.